Reported below is one TCR beta chain. These data originate in a study of blood T cell repertoires in COVID-19. Across the study: From T cells, B-cell-depleted T cells, or PBMCs came the material, which was cDNA or gDNA.

Under the authors' procedure: Reference gene primer amplification in the assay estimated nucleated cell counts. Clones were sequenced by immunoSEQ multiplex PCR, and TCRdb holds only the in-frame ones, with some missing. That table supplies the V and J calls and clone size; D and trimming were determined from the DNA. This sample carries some 110,000 clones, around 90% of them seen once, and the ten largest clones take approximately 5.1%. This CDR3 comprises 13 residues. The germline V gene has CDR1 KGHSH and CDR2 LQKENI. V was shortened by 4 bases and J by 6 bases, with 10 bases between the two germline ends.

This clonotype was sampled from a human donor in a cohort sampled during active COVID-19. The genes are TRBV18 and TRBJ2-1, with D possibly TRBD2 on 5 matching bases. The sequenced material came from peripheral blood. Written as DNA, the CDR3 is TGTGCCAGCTCACAGGGAGTGGCCAATGAGCAGTTCTTC. This sequence encodes CASSQGVANEQFF. The whole variable domain, remainder taken from reference TRBV18 and TRBJ2-1, is NAGVMQNPRHLVRRRGQEARLRCSPMKGHSHVYWYRQLPEEGLKFMVYLQKENIIDESGMPKERFSAEFPKEGPSILRIQQVVRGDSAAYFCASSQGVANEQFFGPGTRLTVL.